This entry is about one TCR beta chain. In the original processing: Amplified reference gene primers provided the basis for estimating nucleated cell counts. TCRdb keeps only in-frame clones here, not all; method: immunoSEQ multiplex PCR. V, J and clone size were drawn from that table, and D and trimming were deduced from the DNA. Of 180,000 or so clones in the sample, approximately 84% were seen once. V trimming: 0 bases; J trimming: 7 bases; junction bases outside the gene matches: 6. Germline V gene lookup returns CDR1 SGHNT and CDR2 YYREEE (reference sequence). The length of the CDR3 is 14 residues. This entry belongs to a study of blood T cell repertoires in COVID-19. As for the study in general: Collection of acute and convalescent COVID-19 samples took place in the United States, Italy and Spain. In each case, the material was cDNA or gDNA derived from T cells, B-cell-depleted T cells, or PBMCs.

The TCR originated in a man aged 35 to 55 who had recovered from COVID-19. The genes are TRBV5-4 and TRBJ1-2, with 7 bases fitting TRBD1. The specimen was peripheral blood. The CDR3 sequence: CASSLDRGVTGYTF. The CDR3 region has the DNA TGTGCCAGCAGCTTGGACAGGGGTGTGACTGGCTACACCTTC. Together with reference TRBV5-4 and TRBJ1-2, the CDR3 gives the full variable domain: ETGVTQSPTHLIKTRGQQVTLRCSSQSGHNTVSWYQQALGQGPQFIFQYYREEENGRGNFPPRFSGLQFPNYSSELNVNALELDDSALYLCASSLDRGVTGYTFGSGTRLTVV.